These 19 T cell receptor beta chains originate from one sample sequenced in a study of blood T cell repertoires in COVID-19 (dated by TCRdb to the early 2020s). The library was produced with the immunoSEQ multiplex PCR assay. Here the immuneACCESS table is served through TCRdb, limited to in-frame sequences with V and J called. Missing clones are a known gap in these copies; in checked studies unresolved V genes cover under half, and the rest lacks a known reason. The sample profile shows approximately 210,000 clones; 84% of them were found once. The ten top clones hold 15% to 20% of the sample. Sequenced material: peripheral blood. Every receptor here comes from a man aged 30 to 45 with active or convalescent COVID-19.

V is TRBV11-3 and J is TRBJ1-1; possible D gene TRBD1, 5 bases. Germline lookup yields CDR1 SGHNT and CDR2 YENEEA. V lost 1 base and J lost 3, with 12 bases in between. The CDR3 runs to 15 residues. In DNA form, the CDR3 reads TGTGCCAGCAGCTTAGGTACGGGGGGGGACACTGAAGCTTTCTTT. Translation: CASSLGTGGDTEAFF. Full variable domain (missing parts from reference TRBV11-3 and TRBJ1-1): EAGVVQSPRYKIIEKKQPVAFWCNPISGHNTLYWYLQNLGQGPELLIRYENEEAVDDSQLPKDRFSAERLKGVDSTLKIQPAELGDSAVYLCASSLGTGGDTEAFFGQGTRLTVV.

This clone was detected once. The rearrangement links TRBV9 to TRBJ2-2; D is perhaps TRBD1 (5 bases). V was cut by 5 bases and J by 3 bases, with 11 bases left in between. CDR1 is SGDLS and CDR2 is YYNGEE in the germline V gene. The CDR3 contains 14 residues. The CDR3 nucleotides are TGTGCCAGCAGTTGGGGCGGTTACACCGGGGAGCTGTTTTTT. As protein: CASSWGGYTGELFF.

The chain is built from TRBV19 and TRBJ1-6; a weak D match, TRBD1 (6 bases). Germline V CDR1 and CDR2: LNHDA, SQIVND (reference sequence). V dropped 5 bases and J dropped 5 bases, with 13 bases sitting between them. CDR3 length: 15 amino acids. The CDR3 sequence is CASSARDTHNSPLHF. The CDR3, as DNA: TGTGCCAGTAGTGCCCGGGACACCCATAATTCACCCCTCCACTTT.

The V call is TRBV6-5, the J call TRBJ1-4; 8 positions match TRBD1. The germline CDR1 and CDR2 sequences are MNHEY and SVGAGI. The ends lost 5 bases at V and 7 bases at J; junction bases unmatched: 6. The CDR3 is 14 residues long. This CDR3 is CASSIQGGGEKLFF. CDR3 DNA: TGTGCCAGCAGTATACAGGGGGGAGGTGAAAAACTGTTTTTT.

The CDR3 reads CASSQDQGTSGRGGTDTQYF. In DNA, the CDR3 is TGTGCCAGCAGCCAAGATCAGGGGACTAGCGGGAGGGGGGGTACAGATACGCAGTATTTT. The chain joins TRBV4-2 to TRBJ2-3, with 16 positions matching TRBD2. Germline V gives CDR1 LGHNA, CDR2 YNFKEQ. The CDR3 is 20 residues long. V dropped 0 bases and J dropped 3; count of bases not matched to a gene: 9.

This chain connects TRBV18 to TRBJ2-3; possibly TRBD1 for D (6 bases). This CDR3 is 16 amino acids long. Germline CDR1 is KGHSH and CDR2 is LQKENI. The V gene lost 2 bases and the J gene lost 7 bases, with 19 bases spanning the gap. The CDR3 nucleotides read TGTGCCAGCTCACCAGGCGTATCTGGGGGCGCCCATACGCAGTATTTT. Protein product: CASSPGVSGGAHTQYF.

This sequence joins TRBV7-6 and TRBJ1-5; 7 bases align to TRBD1. The CDR3 loop spans 15 amino acids. With 5 bases clipped from V and 6 bases from J, the junction kept 10 bases outside the gene matches. The germline CDR1 and CDR2 sequences are SGHVS and FNYEAQ. CDR3 protein: CASSPPFDRAQPQHF. Here the CDR3 DNA reads TGTGCCAGCAGCCCCCCCTTTGACAGGGCTCAGCCCCAGCATTTT.

This clone was observed a handful of times. J is TRBJ1-5 and V is TRBV21-1; TRBD1 was called by the table and not checked on the DNA. TRBV21-1 corresponds to a pseudogene. CDR3 size: 16 residues. The CDR3 protein is CASSTIQTGGNQPQHF. The CDR3 coding sequence is TGTGCCAGCAGTACGATTCAGACAGGGGGCAATCAGCCCCAGCATTTT.

The chain joins TRBV7-8 to TRBJ1-2, with unresolved D. Trimming cost V 6 bases and J 6 bases, with 17 bases left between them. CDR3 length: 14 residues. Per germline, CDR1 SGHVS and CDR2 FQNEAQ. The CDR3 reads CASSPNSPRDGYTF. For the CDR3, the DNA is TGTGCCAGCAGTCCCAACTCCCCCCGGGATGGCTACACCTTC.

This chain links TRBV7-3 with TRBJ2-3, with D possibly TRBD2 on 5 matching bases. The V end lost 1 base, the J end lost 2 bases, and 10 bases lay between the germline ends. Germline V gives CDR1 SGHTA, CDR2 FQGTGA. This CDR3 contains 15 residues. The CDR3 loop is CASSLREWHTDTQYF. The CDR3 DNA is TGTGCCAGCAGCTTAAGGGAGTGGCACACAGATACGCAGTATTTT.

This clone was detected only once. This chain connects TRBV6-6 to TRBJ2-3, with D hard to call. The CDR3 loop spans 11 amino acids. The germline gives CDR1 MNHNY, CDR2 SVGAGI (reference sequence). V was trimmed by 8 bases and J by 0 bases, leaving 3 bases between them. The CDR3 nucleotides read TGTGCCAGCTCGAGCACAGATACGCAGTATTTT. It translates to CASSSTDTQYF.

V gene TRBV11-2 combines with J gene TRBJ1-3; perhaps TRBD1 as D (6 bases). V was clipped by 1 base and J by 0 bases, with 13 bases between them. The CDR3 runs 17 residues. Per germline, CDR1 SGHAT and CDR2 FQNNGV. In DNA, the CDR3 is TGTGCCAGCAGCTTAGTTGTAGGGGACATCTCTGGAAACACCATATATTTT. As protein: CASSLVVGDISGNTIYF.

The genes are TRBV24-1 and TRBJ2-1; 13 bases line up with TRBD2. Per germline, CDR1 KGHDR and CDR2 SFDVKD. V lost 1 base and J lost 7; bases outside the gene matches: 6. This CDR3 spans 17 amino acids. As DNA, the CDR3 is TGTGCCACCAGTGATTTCCCACTAGCGGGAGGGTCAAATGAGCAGTTCTTC. As protein: CATSDFPLAGGSNEQFF.

The chain links TRBV5-4 to TRBJ2-7, with 11 nucleotides matching TRBD2. This CDR3 is 17 amino acids long. The J segment lost 5 bases and the V segment lost 4 bases, leaving 14 bases of the junction unmatched. From germline, CDR1 is SGHNT and CDR2 YYREEE (reference sequence). The CDR3 region is CASSQGGTSGSANEQYF. As DNA, the CDR3 is TGTGCCAGCAGCCAAGGGGGTACTAGCGGGAGTGCCAACGAGCAGTACTTC.

The gene calls are TRBV5-4 and TRBJ2-5; D not certain. Germline V gene data show CDR1 as SGHNT and CDR2 as YYREEE (reference sequence). This CDR3 comprises 13 residues. Trimming removed 5 bases at V and 2 bases at J, with 10 bases between. CDR3 in amino acids: CASRRVSQETQYF. The CDR3 DNA reads as TGTGCCAGCAGACGCGTGAGTCAAGAGACCCAGTACTTC. Full variable domain (outside the CDR3, taken from reference TRBV5-4 and TRBJ2-5): ETGVTQSPTHLIKTRGQQVTLRCSSQSGHNTVSWYQQALGQGPQFIFQYYREEENGRGNFPPRFSGLQFPNYSSELNVNALELDDSALYLCASRRVSQETQYFGPGTRLLVL.

The rearrangement links TRBV15 to TRBJ1-5; D may be TRBD1 (5 bases). The germline V gene encodes CDR1 LNHNV and CDR2 YYDKDF (reference sequence). The V and J ends lost 4 bases and 0 bases respectively, with 10 bases between them. The CDR3 consists of 15 residues. The CDR3 here is CATSIRQISNQPQHF. The DNA of the CDR3 is TGTGCCACCAGCATTCGACAGATTAGCAATCAGCCCCAGCATTTT. Based on the CDR3 plus reference TRBV15 and TRBJ1-5, the full variable domain is DAMVIQNPRYQVTQFGKPVTLSCSQTLNHNVMYWYQQKSSQAPKLLFHYYDKDFNNEADTPDNFQSRRPNTSFCFLDIRSPGLGDTAMYLCATSIRQISNQPQHFGDGTRLSIL.

This clone was counted once. The rearrangement uses TRBV6-5 and TRBJ2-1, with TRBD1 identical over 11 bases. V lost 7 bases, J lost 6 bases, and 8 bases stayed unmatched. This CDR3 has 15 amino acids. In germline, CDR1 is MNHEY, CDR2 SVGAGI. CDR3 sequence (DNA): TGTGCCAGCACCTTAGGGGGGACAGGGGGCAATGAGCAGTTCTTC. Amino acid sequence: CASTLGGTGGNEQFF.

This clone appeared once. The rearrangement uses TRBV5-4 and TRBJ1-2, with 7 bases identical to TRBD1. The CDR3 covers 12 residues. After removal of 4 bases from V and 7 bases from J, the junction contained 4 bases not matched to a gene. Germline CDR1 and CDR2: SGHNT and YYREEE (reference sequence). DNA of the CDR3: TGTGCCAGCAGCCCAGACAGGGCTGGCTACACCTTC. Translation: CASSPDRAGYTF.

The chain combines TRBV9 with TRBJ1-1; 10 positions match TRBD1. Germline-derived CDR1 and CDR2 are SGDLS and YYNGEE. Trimming took 3 bases from V and 9 from J; bases not matched to a gene: 8. The CDR3 is made up of 14 amino acids. The CDR3 sequence is CASSAREGQGKAFF. The CDR3 DNA reads TGTGCCAGCAGCGCAAGGGAGGGACAGGGGAAAGCTTTCTTT.